The sequence of this T cell receptor (beta chain) was determined in a study of T cell responses to AZD1222 COVID-19 vaccine. Study results and limitations: An increase in Spike-specific TCR breadth and depth was observed after two AZD1222 doses. Baseline serology detected seropositivity in only six AZD1222 recipients.

Assay: immunoSEQ multiplex PCR; the TCRdb copy retains only in-frame clones and omits some. The repertoire includes over 70,000 clones, over 60% of them detected once, and 27% sits in the top ten. The CDR3 length is 12 residues. Germline V lookup: CDR1 SGDLS, CDR2 YYNGEE. V was pared by 4 bases and J by 0 bases, with 5 bases between. Concerning this clone: Its antigen is as yet unknown.

Sequenced here: peripheral blood, sampled 28 days after the second dose of the MenACWY control vaccine. This TCR was sampled from an adult who received the MenACWY meningococcal vaccine as a control. The gene calls are TRBV9 and TRBJ2-7; D is ambiguous. The CDR3 sequence is CASSPSSYEQYF. CDR3 nucleotides: TGTGCCAGCAGCCCTAGCTCCTACGAGCAGTACTTC. Full variable domain (remainder filled in from reference TRBV9 and TRBJ2-7): DSGVTQTPKHLITATGQRVTLRCSPRSGDLSVYWYQQSLDQGLQFLIQYYNGEERAKGNILERFSAQQFPDLHSELNLSSLELGDSALYFCASSPSSYEQYFGPGTRLTVT.